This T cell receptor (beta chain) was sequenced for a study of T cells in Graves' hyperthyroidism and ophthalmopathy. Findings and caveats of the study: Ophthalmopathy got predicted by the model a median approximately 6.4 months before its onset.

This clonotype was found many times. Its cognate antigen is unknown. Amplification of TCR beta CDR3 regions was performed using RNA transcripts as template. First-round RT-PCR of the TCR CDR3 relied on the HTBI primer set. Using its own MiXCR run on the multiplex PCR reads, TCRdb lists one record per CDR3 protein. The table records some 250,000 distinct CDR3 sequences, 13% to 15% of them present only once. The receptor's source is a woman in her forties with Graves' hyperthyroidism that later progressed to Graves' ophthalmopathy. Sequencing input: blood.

The CDR3 DNA sequence: TGTGCCAGCAGCCAAGACTCCGGGGGGGGAGGGAGCGGGAAATTTCGTGAGCAGTTCTTC. Its protein is CASSQDSGGGGSGKFREQFF. The chain employs TRBV4-2 and TRBJ2-1; 8 positions match TRBD2. V trimming: 0 bases; J trimming: 9 bases; junction bases outside the gene matches: 22. CDR3 length: 20 residues. Germline V CDR1 and CDR2: LGHNA, YNFKEQ.